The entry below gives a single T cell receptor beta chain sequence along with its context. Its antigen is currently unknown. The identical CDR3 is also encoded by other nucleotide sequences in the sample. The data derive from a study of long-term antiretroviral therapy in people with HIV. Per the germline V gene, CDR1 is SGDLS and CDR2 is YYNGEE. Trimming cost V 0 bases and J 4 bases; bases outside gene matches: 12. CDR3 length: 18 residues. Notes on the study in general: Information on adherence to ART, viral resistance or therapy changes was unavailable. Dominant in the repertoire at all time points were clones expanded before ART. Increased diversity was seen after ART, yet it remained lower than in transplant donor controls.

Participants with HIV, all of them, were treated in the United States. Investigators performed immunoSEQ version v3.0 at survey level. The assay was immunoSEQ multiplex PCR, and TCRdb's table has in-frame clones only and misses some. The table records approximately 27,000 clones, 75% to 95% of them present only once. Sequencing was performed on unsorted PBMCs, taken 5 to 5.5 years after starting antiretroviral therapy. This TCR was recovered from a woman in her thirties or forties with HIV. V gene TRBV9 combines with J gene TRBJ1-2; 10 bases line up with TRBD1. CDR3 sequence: CASSVGLDGGQGIYGYTF. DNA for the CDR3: TGTGCCAGCAGCGTAGGTCTCGATGGGGGACAGGGGATCTATGGCTACACCTTC. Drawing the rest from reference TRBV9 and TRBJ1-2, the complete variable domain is DSGVTQTPKHLITATGQRVTLRCSPRSGDLSVYWYQQSLDQGLQFLIQYYNGEERAKGNILERFSAQQFPDLHSELNLSSLELGDSALYFCASSVGLDGGQGIYGYTFGSGTRLTVV.